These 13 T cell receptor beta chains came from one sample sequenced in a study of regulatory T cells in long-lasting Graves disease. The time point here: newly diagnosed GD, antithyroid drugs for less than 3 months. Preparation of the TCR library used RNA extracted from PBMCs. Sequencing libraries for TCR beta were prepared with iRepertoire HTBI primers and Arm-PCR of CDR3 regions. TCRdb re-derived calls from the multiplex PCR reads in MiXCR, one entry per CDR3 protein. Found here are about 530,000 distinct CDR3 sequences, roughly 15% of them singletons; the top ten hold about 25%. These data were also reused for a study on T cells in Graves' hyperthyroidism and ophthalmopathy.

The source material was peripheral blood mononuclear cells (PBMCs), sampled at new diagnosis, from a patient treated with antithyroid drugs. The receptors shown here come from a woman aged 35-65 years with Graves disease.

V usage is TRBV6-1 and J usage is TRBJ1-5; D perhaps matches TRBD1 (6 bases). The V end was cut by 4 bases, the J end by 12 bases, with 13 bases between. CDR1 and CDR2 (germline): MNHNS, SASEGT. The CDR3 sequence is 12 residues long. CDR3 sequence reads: CASSGHREGQHF. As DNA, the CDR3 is TGTGCCAGCAGTGGGCACAGGGAAGGCCAGCATTTT.

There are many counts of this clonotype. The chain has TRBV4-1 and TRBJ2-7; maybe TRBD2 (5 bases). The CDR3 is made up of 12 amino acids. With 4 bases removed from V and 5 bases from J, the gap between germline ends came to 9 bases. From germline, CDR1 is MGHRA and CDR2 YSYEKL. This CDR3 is CASSPDLDEQYF. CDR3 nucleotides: TGCGCCAGCAGCCCGGACTTGGACGAGCAGTACTTC.

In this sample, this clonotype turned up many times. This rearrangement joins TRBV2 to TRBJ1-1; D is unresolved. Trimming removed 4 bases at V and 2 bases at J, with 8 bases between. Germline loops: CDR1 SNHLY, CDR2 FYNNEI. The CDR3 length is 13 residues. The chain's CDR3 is CASSAGSNTEAFF. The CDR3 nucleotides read TGTGCCAGCAGTGCGGGATCTAACACTGAAGCTTTCTTT.

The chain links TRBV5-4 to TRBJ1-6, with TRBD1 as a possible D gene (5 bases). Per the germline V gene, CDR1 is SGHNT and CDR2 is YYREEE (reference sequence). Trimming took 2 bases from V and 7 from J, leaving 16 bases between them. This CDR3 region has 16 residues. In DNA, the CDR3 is TGTGCCAGCAGCTTCTCCCGGGGGATGGGGAATTCACCCCTCCACTTT. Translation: CASSFSRGMGNSPLHF.

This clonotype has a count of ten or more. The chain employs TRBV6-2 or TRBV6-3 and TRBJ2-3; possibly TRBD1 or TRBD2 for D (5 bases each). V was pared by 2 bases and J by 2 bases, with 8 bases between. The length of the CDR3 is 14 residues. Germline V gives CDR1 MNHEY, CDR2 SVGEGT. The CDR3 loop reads CASSYGGITDTQYF. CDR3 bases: TGTGCCAGCAGTTACGGGGGAATCACAGATACGCAGTATTTT.

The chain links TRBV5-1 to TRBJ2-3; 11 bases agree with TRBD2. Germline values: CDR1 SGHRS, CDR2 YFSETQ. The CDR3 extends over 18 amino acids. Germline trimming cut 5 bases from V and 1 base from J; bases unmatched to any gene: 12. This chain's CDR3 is CASRKGLAVTFRTDTQYF. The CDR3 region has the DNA TGCGCCAGCAGAAAGGGACTAGCGGTGACCTTTCGCACAGATACGCAGTATTTT.

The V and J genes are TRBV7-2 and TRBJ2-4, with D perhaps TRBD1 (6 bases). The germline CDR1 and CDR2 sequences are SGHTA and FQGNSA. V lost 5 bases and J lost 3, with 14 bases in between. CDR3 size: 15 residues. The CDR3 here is CASSDGQTNKNIQYF. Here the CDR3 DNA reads TGTGCCAGCAGCGACGGACAGACCAACAAAAACATTCAGTACTTC.

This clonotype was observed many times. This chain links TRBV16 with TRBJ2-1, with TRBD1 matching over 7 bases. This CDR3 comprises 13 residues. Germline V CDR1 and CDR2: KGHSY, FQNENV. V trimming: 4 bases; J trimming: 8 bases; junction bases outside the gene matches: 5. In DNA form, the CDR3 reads TGTGCCAGCAGCCCAAGGGGGCTGGATGAGCAGTTCTTC. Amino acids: CASSPRGLDEQFF. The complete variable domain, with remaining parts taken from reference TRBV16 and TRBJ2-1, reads GEEVAQTPKHLVRGEGQKAKLYCAPIKGHSYVFWYQQVLKNEFKFLISFQNENVFDETGMPKERFSAKCLPNSPCSLEIQATKLEDSAVYFCASSPRGLDEQFFGPGTRLTVL.

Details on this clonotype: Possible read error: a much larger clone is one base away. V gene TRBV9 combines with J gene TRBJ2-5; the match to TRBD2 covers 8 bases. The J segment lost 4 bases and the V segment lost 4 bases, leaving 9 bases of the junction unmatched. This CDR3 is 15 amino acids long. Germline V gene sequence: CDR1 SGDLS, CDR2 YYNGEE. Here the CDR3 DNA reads TGTGCCAGCAGCCAAGTCGGGACTAGGGGAGAGACCCAGTACTTC. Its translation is CASSQVGTRGETQYF.

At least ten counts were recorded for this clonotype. Here the CDR3 reads CASSPLQGHGDTQYF. Written as DNA, the CDR3 is TGTGCCAGCTCACCTCTACAGGGTCATGGGGATACGCAGTATTTT. This chain connects TRBV18 to TRBJ2-3, with D maybe TRBD1 (6 bases). This CDR3 spans 15 amino acids. The V end lost 3 bases, the J end lost 6 bases, and 16 bases lay between the germline ends. The germline CDR1 and CDR2 sequences are KGHSH and LQKENI.

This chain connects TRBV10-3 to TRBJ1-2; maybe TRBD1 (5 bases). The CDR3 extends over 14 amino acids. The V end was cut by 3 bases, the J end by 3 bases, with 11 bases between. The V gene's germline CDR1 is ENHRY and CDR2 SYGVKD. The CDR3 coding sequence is TGTGCCATCAGTGATCAGGGACCCTACTATGGCTACACCTTC. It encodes CAISDQGPYYGYTF.

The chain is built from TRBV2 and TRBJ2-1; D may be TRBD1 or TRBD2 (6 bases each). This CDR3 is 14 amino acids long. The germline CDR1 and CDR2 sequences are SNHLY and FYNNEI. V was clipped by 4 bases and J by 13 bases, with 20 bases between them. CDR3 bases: TGTGCCAGCAGTGGAAGGTTGGGCGAGGGGGGCCAGTTCTTC. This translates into CASSGRLGEGGQFF.

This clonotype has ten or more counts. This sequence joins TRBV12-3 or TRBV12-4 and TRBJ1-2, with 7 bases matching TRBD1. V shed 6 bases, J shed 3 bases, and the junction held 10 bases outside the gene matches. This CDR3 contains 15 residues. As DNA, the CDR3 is TGTGCCAGCAGGACTCACAGGGGACGGGACTATGGCTACACCTTC. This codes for CASRTHRGRDYGYTF.